This entry describes one T cell receptor (beta chain). The sample belongs to a study of CD8+ T cells in alopecia areata. Overall study context: Treated patients took oral tofacitinib at 5 to 10 mg twice daily. Treatment with tofacitinib (6 to 18 months) was followed by 6 months off drug.

Extracted from the samples, RNA was reverse transcribed into cDNA to serve as the sequencing template. The assay was immunoSEQ multiplex PCR, and TCRdb's table has in-frame clones only and misses some. The table records 200,000 or so clones, 55% to 75% of them present only once. Germline CDR1 and CDR2: MNHEY and SMNVEV (reference sequence). This CDR3 spans 14 amino acids. Losses at the gene ends were 5 bases for V and 1 base for J; bases not matched to a gene: 4. As for treatment: oral pan-JAK inhibitor, 5-10 mg twice daily. Those with alopecia areata gave lesional scalp punch biopsies and peripheral blood.

The sequence was collected from a human donor with alopecia areata. The sequenced sample was CD4+ T cells sorted from blood, obtained at week 24, from a patient treated with tofacitinib. This chain uses TRBV27 with TRBJ1-2; 7 bases are a match to TRBD1. The DNA of the CDR3 is TGTGCCAGCAGTCAGGGGGGTCTTAACTATGGCTACACCTTC. Protein: CASSQGGLNYGYTF.